Listed here are 15 T cell receptor beta chains from one sample, sequenced in a study of molecular identifiers for immune sequencing clone quantification. TCRdb reprocessed the PCR reads via MiXCR and lists one record per CDR3 protein. Counted here are 90,000 to 120,000 distinct CDR3 sequences, about 35% occurring once; the ten biggest clones make up around 4.2%. Sample: naive CD8+ T cells from blood, with Jurkat cell RNA spiked in. Indicated subset: FACS-sorted CD8+CD4-CCR7+CD45RA+ naive T cells. The receptors were sampled from a human donor in good health. Some libraries in this study had Jurkat cell RNA spiked in.

This clonotype was recorded at least ten times. The chain employs TRBV7-9 and TRBJ2-3; perhaps D is TRBD1 or TRBD2 (5 bases each). The ends were cut back, 6 bases at V and 0 bases at J, with 16 bases in the middle. The length of the CDR3 is 16 residues. The germline CDR1 and CDR2 sequences are SEHNR and FQNEAQ (reference sequence). The CDR3 sequence: CASSFGTQTSTDTQYF. DNA for the CDR3: TGTGCCAGCAGTTTTGGGACGCAAACTAGCACAGATACGCAGTATTTT.

This clonotype was counted between two and nine times. CDR3 loop: CASSQDRFTGGFEQYF. Here the CDR3 DNA reads TGCGCCAGCAGCCAAGATCGATTTACAGGGGGCTTCGAGCAGTACTTC. The chain recombines TRBV4-3 with TRBJ2-7; 9 bases line up with TRBD1. This CDR3 contains 16 residues. V lost 0 bases to trimming and J lost 6 bases; unmatched junction nucleotides: 9. Per germline, CDR1 LGHNA and CDR2 YSLEER.

The chain carries TRBV9 and TRBJ2-3, with D perhaps TRBD2 (6 bases). The CDR3 is 13 residues long. Germline-derived CDR1 and CDR2 are SGDLS and YYNGEE. The germline V and J ends were trimmed by 7 bases and 2 bases, with 11 bases remaining between them. CDR3 protein: CASRGVLTDTQYF. The CDR3 coding sequence is TGTGCCAGCCGCGGGGTCCTCACAGATACGCAGTATTTT.

This clonotype occurred many times. The chain couples TRBV7-6 to TRBJ1-5, with unresolved D. Trimming shortened V by 2 bases and J by 5 bases, and 4 bases separated the two germline ends. The CDR3 sequence is 12 residues long. From germline, CDR1 is SGHVS and CDR2 FNYEAQ. The CDR3 is CASSLLYQPQHF. The CDR3 DNA reads as TGTGCCAGCAGCTTACTATATCAGCCCCAGCATTTT.

The chain carries TRBV6-6 and TRBJ2-2, with 7 bases that match TRBD1. V gave up 6 bases and J gave up 7 bases; unmatched junction bases: 5. The CDR3 has 13 residues. Germline CDR1 and CDR2: MNHNY and SVGAGI (reference sequence). The CDR3 DNA sequence: TGTGCCAGCAGGCTGACAGGGCTCGGGGAGCTGTTTTTT. As protein: CASRLTGLGELFF.

This clonotype was detected a few times. The rearrangement joins TRBV11-2 to TRBJ1-4, with TRBD1 as a possible D gene (6 bases). The V gene lost 5 bases and the J gene lost 8 bases, with 15 bases spanning the gap. The CDR3 has 14 residues. The germline CDR1 and CDR2 sequences are SGHAT and FQNNGV. Here the CDR3 reads CASSQGPGREKLFF. The CDR3 DNA reads TGTGCCAGCAGCCAGGGGCCCGGACGAGAAAAACTGTTTTTT.

The CDR3 DNA reads as TGTGCCAGCAGCTTGTATATAGATACGCAGTATTTT. Translated: CASSLYIDTQYF. The V gene is TRBV5-6, the J gene TRBJ2-3, with D unclear. Germline V gene data show CDR1 as SGHDT and CDR2 as YYEEEE. Trimming shortened V by 1 base and J by 5 bases, and 5 bases separated the two germline ends. This CDR3 is 12 amino acids long. The complete variable domain, with remaining parts taken from reference TRBV5-6 and TRBJ2-3, reads DAGVTQSPTHLIKTRGQQVTLRCSPKSGHDTVSWYQQALGQGPQFIFQYYEEEERQRGNFPDRFSGHQFPNYSSELNVNALLLGDSALYLCASSLYIDTQYFGPGTRLTVL.

CDR3 protein: CASSGGGSNQPQHF. In DNA, the CDR3 is TGTGCCAGCAGCGGGGGGGGTAGCAATCAGCCCCAGCATTTT. V usage is TRBV9 and J usage is TRBJ1-5; tentatively, D is TRBD1 (5 bases). V was clipped by 3 bases and J by 0 bases, with 7 bases between them. Germline loops: CDR1 SGDLS, CDR2 YYNGEE. The CDR3 totals 14 residues.

In its sample, this clonotype was seen many times. The genes are TRBV12-3 or TRBV12-4 and TRBJ1-1; possibly TRBD1 for D (5 bases). V lost 6 bases and J lost 2, with 10 bases in between. The CDR3 loop spans 13 amino acids. The CDR3 sequence: CASSLGQNTEAFF. Here the CDR3 DNA reads TGTGCCAGCAGCCTCGGACAAAACACTGAAGCTTTCTTT.

This clonotype was seen just once. DNA for the CDR3: TGTGCCAGCAGCTTAGGGGACTGGGGGGGCACTGAAGCTTTCTTT. Protein: CASSLGDWGGTEAFF. The rearrangement links TRBV13 to TRBJ1-1; TRBD1 is a possible D gene (5 bases). This CDR3 is 15 amino acids long. The V end lost 0 bases, the J end lost 4 bases, and 12 bases lay between the germline ends. Germline lookup yields CDR1 PRHDT and CDR2 FYEKMQ (reference sequence).

There are many counts of this clonotype. The rearrangement uses TRBV6-2 or TRBV6-3 and TRBJ2-5; no clear D. The CDR3 has 11 residues. V was pared by 3 bases and J by 5 bases, with 4 bases between. Germline V lookup: CDR1 MNHEY, CDR2 SVGEGT. CDR3 loop: CASSYGETQYF. CDR3 coding DNA: TGTGCCAGCAGTTATGGGGAGACCCAGTACTTC.

This clonotype was counted at least ten times. The chain employs TRBV9 and TRBJ1-4, with D tentatively TRBD1 (5 bases). Trimming took off 4 bases at V and 3 bases at J, with 16 bases between the two ends. This CDR3 is 16 amino acids long. Germline V gives CDR1 SGDLS, CDR2 YYNGEE. DNA of the CDR3: TGTGCCAGCAGCAGTTTCCCAGGGTCATCTAATGAAAAACTGTTTTTT. Its protein is CASSSFPGSSNEKLFF.

This clonotype was seen only once. The chain joins TRBV12-3 or TRBV12-4 to TRBJ2-3; possible D gene TRBD1, 6 bases. The CDR3 extends over 14 amino acids. Trimming took 2 bases from V and 2 from J, leaving 8 bases between them. CDR3 sequence (DNA): TGTGCCAGCAGTTTACAGGGGCTCACAGATACGCAGTATTTT. This sequence encodes CASSLQGLTDTQYF.

The rearrangement joins TRBV24-1 to TRBJ2-5; a weak D match, TRBD1 (5 bases). The CDR3 contains 15 residues. Deletions cut 0 bases from V and 4 bases from J, with 11 bases between. CDR1 is KGHDR, CDR2 SFDVKD, per germline. For the CDR3, the DNA is TGTGCCACCAGTGATTTGCCAGGGAAAGTAGAGACCCAGTACTTC. Translated, it gives CATSDLPGKVETQYF.

On this clonotype: An end of the junction does not agree with germline; a read error may underlie this. This sequence joins TRBV10-3 and TRBJ1-3; TRBD1 agrees at 8 bases. The CDR3 is 14 amino acids. CDR1 and CDR2 (germline): ENHRY, SYGVKD. The CDR3 loop is CAIRDRSSGNPIYF. CDR3 in DNA: TGTGCCATCCGGGACAGGAGCTCTGGAAACCCCATATATTTT.